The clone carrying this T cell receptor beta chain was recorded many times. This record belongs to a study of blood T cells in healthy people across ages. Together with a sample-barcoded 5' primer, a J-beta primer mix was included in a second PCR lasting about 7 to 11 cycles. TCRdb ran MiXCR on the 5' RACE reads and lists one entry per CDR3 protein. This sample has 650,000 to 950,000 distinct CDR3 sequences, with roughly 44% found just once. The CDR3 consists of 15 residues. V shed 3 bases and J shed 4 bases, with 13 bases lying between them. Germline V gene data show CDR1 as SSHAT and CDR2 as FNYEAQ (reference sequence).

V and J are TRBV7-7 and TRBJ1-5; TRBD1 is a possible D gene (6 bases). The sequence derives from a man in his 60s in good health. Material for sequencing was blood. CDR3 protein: CASSFKGQHNQPQHF. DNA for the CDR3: TGTGCCAGCAGCTTTAAAGGACAGCATAATCAGCCCCAGCATTTT.